This T cell receptor (beta chain) derives from a study of blood T cells in healthy people across ages. The length of the CDR3 is 13 residues. CDR1 LGHNA and CDR2 YNFKEQ come from the germline V gene. Trimming shortened V by 0 bases and J by 6 bases, and 9 bases separated the two germline ends. Using a J-beta primer mix together with a sample-barcoded 5' primer, a second PCR was run for roughly 6 to 12 cycles. Every cDNA was tagged by a template-switch adaptor with 12 random nucleotides. TCRdb ran MiXCR on the 5' RACE reads and lists one entry per CDR3 protein. This table has hundreds of thousands of distinct CDR3 sequences, around a fifth appearing once.

The source is a man in his 70s in good health. The chain carries TRBV4-2 and TRBJ2-7; D is undetermined. Sample: blood. The CDR3, as DNA: TGTGCCAGCAGCCAAGACCCCCTACGCGAGCAGTACTTC. Its translation: CASSQDPLREQYF.